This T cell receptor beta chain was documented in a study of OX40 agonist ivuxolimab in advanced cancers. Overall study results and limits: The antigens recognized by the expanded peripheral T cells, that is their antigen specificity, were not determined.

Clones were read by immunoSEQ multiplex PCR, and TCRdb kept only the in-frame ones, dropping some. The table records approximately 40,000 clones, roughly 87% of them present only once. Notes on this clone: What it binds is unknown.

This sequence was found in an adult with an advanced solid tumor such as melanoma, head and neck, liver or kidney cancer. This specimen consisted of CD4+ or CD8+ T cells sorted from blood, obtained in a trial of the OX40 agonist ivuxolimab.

Here the CDR3 reads CASSQAGTNRDTGELFF. In DNA form, the CDR3 reads TGCGCCAGCAGTCAGGCGGGGACGAACAGAGACACCGGGGAGCTGTTTTTT. This sequence joins TRBV5-1 and TRBJ2-2; D perhaps matches TRBD2 (6 bases). Germline V CDR1 and CDR2: SGHRS, YFSETQ. V lost 5 bases to trimming and J lost 3 bases, with 20 bases between them. The CDR3 spans 17 residues. Drawing the rest from reference TRBV5-1 and TRBJ2-2, the complete variable domain is KAGVTQTPRYLIKTRGQQVTLSCSPISGHRSVSWYQQTPGQGLQFLFEYFSETQRNKGNFPGRFSGRQFSNSRSEMNVSTLELGDSALYLCASSQAGTNRDTGELFFGEGSRLTVL.